This T cell receptor (beta chain) was sequenced in a study of blood T cell repertoires in COVID-19. Study context: Sample material is recorded as cDNA or gDNA derived from T cells, B-cell-depleted T cells, or PBMCs.

V was pared by 3 bases and J by 1 base, with 21 bases of the junction left unmatched. The germline CDR1 and CDR2 sequences are LNHDA and SQIVND (reference sequence). CDR3 size: 22 residues. In the study's own analysis: Reference gene primer amplification in the assay estimated nucleated cell counts. The repertoire was sequenced with immunoSEQ multiplex PCR; TCRdb's copy has only in-frame clones and lacks some. The V and J calls and clone size are taken from that table; D and trimming were inferred from the DNA. The table shows around 250,000 clones, with approximately 78% occurring only once. The sequencing input was peripheral blood. The receptor's source is a woman aged 18-30 years with acute or convalescent COVID-19. The genes are TRBV19 and TRBJ1-1, with 12 bases lining up with TRBD1. CDR3 sequence: CASSIKRAGTGGRLLTNTEAFF. CDR3 in DNA: TGTGCCAGTAGTATTAAGAGGGCAGGGACAGGGGGCCGTCTGTTAACGAACACTGAAGCTTTCTTT.